This TCR beta chain is drawn from a study of long-term antiretroviral therapy in people with HIV. Version v3.0 of the immunoSEQ assay ran at survey level. This table comes from immunoSEQ multiplex PCR, and its TCRdb copy is limited to in-frame clones, with some not included. The sample shows 15,000 to 20,000 clones, around 80% of them seen only once. Whole-study results and caveats: It was not possible to obtain data on ART adherence, viral resistance or therapy changes. ART was followed by higher diversity that remained below transplant donor controls. All blood samples came from the years 2004 to 2017, possibly under older ART regimens.

From each donor, at least one pre-ART PBMC sample and at least two post-ART PBMC samples were obtained. V dropped 5 bases and J dropped 11 bases, with 20 bases sitting between them. Germline CDR1 and CDR2: SGHVS and FNYEAQ. This CDR3 spans 14 amino acids. In the case of this clone: The antigen remains unidentified.

The chain uses TRBV7-6 and TRBJ2-3; D is possibly TRBD1 or TRBD2 (6 bases each). The origin of this receptor is a man in his late teens or twenties with HIV. Sequenced here: unsorted PBMCs, sampled 0.1 years before starting antiretroviral therapy. The CDR3 reads CASSARGDRREQYF. The CDR3 region has the DNA TGTGCCAGCAGCGCGAGGGGGGATCGGAGGGAGCAGTATTTT.